Following are 13 T cell receptor beta chains from one sample sequenced in a study of cytomegalovirus exposure and HLA in healthy donors. This PCR relied on a set of 60 Vbeta primers and 13 Jbeta primers. The data were produced by immunoSEQ multiplex PCR, yet TCRdb's version contains in-frame clones alone and is incomplete. The table includes around 270,000 clones, approximately 80% detected once. The sample comprised PBMCs. All receptors derive from a girl aged 2 to 9 in good health and CMV-seronegative.

CDR3: CASSNRDRGPYEQYF. In DNA, the CDR3 is TGTGCCAGCAGCAACCGTGACAGGGGGCCCTACGAGCAGTACTTC. J is TRBJ2-7 and V is TRBV21-1; the D segment call TRBD1 is taken from the table without a DNA check. TRBV21-1 is deemed a pseudogene. The CDR3 runs to 15 residues.

For the CDR3, the DNA is TGCGCCAGCAGCTTGGGGCAGGGGGCGGGTAATGAGCAGTTCTTC. This codes for CASSLGQGAGNEQFF. The V call is TRBV5-1, the J call TRBJ2-1; 8 bases match TRBD1. This CDR3 is built from 15 residues. CDR1 is SGHRS, CDR2 YFSETQ, per germline. V was pared by 0 bases and J by 7 bases, with 6 bases of the junction left unmatched. Full variable domain (rest looked up from reference TRBV5-1 and TRBJ2-1): KAGVTQTPRYLIKTRGQQVTLSCSPISGHRSVSWYQQTPGQGLQFLFEYFSETQRNKGNFPGRFSGRQFSNSRSEMNVSTLELGDSALYLCASSLGQGAGNEQFFGPGTRLTVL.

V usage is TRBV2 and J usage is TRBJ2-5; TRBD2 agrees at 11 bases. V lost 5 bases and J lost 5; bases outside the gene matches: 7. The germline gives CDR1 SNHLY, CDR2 FYNNEI. This CDR3 is 15 amino acids long. CDR3 protein: CASSPTSGTLETQYF. As DNA, the CDR3 is TGTGCCAGCAGTCCGACTAGCGGGACTCTGGAGACCCAGTACTTC.

This chain joins TRBV5-1 and TRBJ2-3, with TRBD1 matching 9 bases. CDR3 length: 15 residues. Germline V gene lookup returns CDR1 SGHRS and CDR2 YFSETQ. V dropped 3 bases and J dropped 4; count of bases not matched to a gene: 6. DNA of the CDR3: TGCGCCAGCAGCTCCGGGACAGGGATAGCAGATACGCAGTATTTT. Translating gives CASSSGTGIADTQYF. The full variable domain, its missing parts supplied by reference TRBV5-1 and TRBJ2-3, is KAGVTQTPRYLIKTRGQQVTLSCSPISGHRSVSWYQQTPGQGLQFLFEYFSETQRNKGNFPGRFSGRQFSNSRSEMNVSTLELGDSALYLCASSSGTGIADTQYFGPGTRLTVL.

The chain is built from TRBV30 and TRBJ2-7, with 8 bases aligning to TRBD2. After removal of 0 bases from V and 2 bases from J, the junction contained 6 bases not matched to a gene. The V gene's germline CDR1 is GTSNPN and CDR2 SVGIG (reference sequence). The CDR3 covers 15 residues. CDR3 amino acids: CAWSVRAGATYEQYF. The CDR3 bases are TGTGCCTGGAGTGTAAGAGCGGGAGCAACCTACGAGCAGTACTTC.

A single count supports this clone. J is TRBJ1-5 and V is TRBV6-6; possibly TRBD1 for D (5 bases). The CDR3 length is 13 residues. V gave up 10 bases and J gave up 5 bases, with 15 bases separating them. In germline, CDR1 is MNHNY, CDR2 SVGAGI (reference sequence). This chain's CDR3 is CATVAGRHQPQHF. The CDR3, as DNA: TGTGCCACCGTGGCAGGGCGGCATCAGCCCCAGCATTTT.

The DNA of the CDR3 is TGTGCCTGGAGTGTGGGACAGGGGTTTTACAATGAGCAGTTCTTC. It yields the protein CAWSVGQGFYNEQFF. The chain uses TRBV30 and TRBJ2-1; TRBD1 agrees at 10 bases. CDR3 size: 15 residues. Trimming cost V 0 bases and J 4 bases; bases outside gene matches: 3. CDR1 is GTSNPN and CDR2 is SVGIG in the germline V gene (reference sequence). Full variable domain (rest looked up from reference TRBV30 and TRBJ2-1): SQTIHQWPATLVQPVGSPLSLECTVEGTSNPNLYWYRQAAGRGLQLLFYSVGIGQISSEVPQNLSASRPQDRQFILSSKKLLLSDSGFYLCAWSVGQGFYNEQFFGPGTRLTVL.

This chain uses TRBV11-2 with TRBJ1-6; TRBD1 agrees at 8 bases. Germline V gives CDR1 SGHAT, CDR2 FQNNGV. The CDR3 contains 16 residues. With 5 bases clipped from V and 7 bases from J, the junction kept 10 bases outside the gene matches. The CDR3 here is CASSPGTGGLNSPLHF. The CDR3, as DNA: TGTGCCAGCAGCCCCGGGACAGGCGGGTTGAATTCACCCCTCCACTTT. The complete variable domain, with remaining parts taken from reference TRBV11-2 and TRBJ1-6, reads EAGVAQSPRYKIIEKRQSVAFWCNPISGHATLYWYQQILGQGPKLLIQFQNNGVVDDSQLPKDRFSAERLKGVDSTLKIQPAKLEDSAVYLCASSPGTGGLNSPLHFGNGTRLTVT.

The chain links TRBV11-1 to TRBJ2-1, with 7 bases matching TRBD2. With 1 base clipped from V and 5 bases from J, the junction kept 5 bases outside the gene matches. Germline CDR1 reads SGHAT; CDR2 reads FQDESV (reference sequence). The CDR3 covers 15 residues. CDR3 in DNA: TGTGCCAGCAGCTTAGGTGGGACTACACACAATGAGCAGTTCTTC. The encoded protein is CASSLGGTTHNEQFF.

Notes on this clone: Other DNA sequences in this specimen translate into the identical CDR3. The rearrangement links TRBV10-3 to TRBJ2-3; TRBD2 matches 9 bases. The CDR3 length is 15 residues. Trimming cost V 4 bases and J 6 bases; bases outside gene matches: 8. CDR1 and CDR2 (germline): ENHRY, SYGVKD. The CDR3, as DNA: TGTGCCATCAGTGTTGGGCTAGCGGGGCACGATACGCAGTATTTT. Translating gives CAISVGLAGHDTQYF.

The chain recombines TRBV4-1 with TRBJ2-7; 8 bases map to TRBD2. CDR1 MGHRA and CDR2 YSYEKL come from the germline V gene. The CDR3 loop spans 15 amino acids. Losses at the gene ends were 2 bases for V and 0 bases for J; bases not matched to a gene: 3. The CDR3 coding sequence is TGCGCCAGCAGCCAACAGAGCGGGAGCTCCTACGAGCAGTACTTC. Protein sequence: CASSQQSGSSYEQYF.

The rearrangement joins TRBV6-6 to TRBJ1-2; D unclear. Per the germline V gene, CDR1 is MNHNY and CDR2 is SVGAGI (reference sequence). The ends were cut back, 0 bases at V and 8 bases at J, with 7 bases in the middle. The CDR3 runs 12 residues. CDR3 sequence reads: CASSYSTGGYTF. CDR3 DNA sequence: TGTGCCAGCAGTTACTCGACGGGGGGCTACACCTTC.

V gene TRBV28 combines with J gene TRBJ2-3; TRBD2 matches at 7 bases. The CDR3 is made up of 17 amino acids. Trimming cost V 8 bases and J 0 bases; bases outside gene matches: 14. CDR1 is MDHEN and CDR2 is SYDVKM in the germline V gene. The CDR3 nucleotides are TGTGCCAGCCTTCGACTAGGGGAAGCGGGGAGCACAGATACGCAGTATTTT. Protein product: CASLRLGEAGSTDTQYF.